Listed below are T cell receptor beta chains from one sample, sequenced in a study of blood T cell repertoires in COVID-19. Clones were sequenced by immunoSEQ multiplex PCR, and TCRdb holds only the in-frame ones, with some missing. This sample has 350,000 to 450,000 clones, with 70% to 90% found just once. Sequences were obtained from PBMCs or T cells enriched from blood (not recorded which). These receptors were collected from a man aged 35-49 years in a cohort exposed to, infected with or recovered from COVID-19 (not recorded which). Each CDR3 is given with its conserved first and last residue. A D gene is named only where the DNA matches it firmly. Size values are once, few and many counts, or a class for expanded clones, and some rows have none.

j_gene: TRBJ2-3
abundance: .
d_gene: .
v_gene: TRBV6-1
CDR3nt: TGTGCCAGCAGTGAATCCATACTTGGCACAGATACGCAGTATTTT
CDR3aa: CASSESILGTDTQYF

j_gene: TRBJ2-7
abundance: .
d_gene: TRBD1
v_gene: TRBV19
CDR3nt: TGTGCCAGTAGTATAACGGGACAGTCCTACGAGCAGTACTTC
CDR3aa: CASSITGQSYEQYF

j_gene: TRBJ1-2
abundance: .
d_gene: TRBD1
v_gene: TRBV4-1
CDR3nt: TGCGCCAGCAGCCAATTCGACAGGGCGGCCTATGGCTACACCTTC
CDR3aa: CASSQFDRAAYGYTF

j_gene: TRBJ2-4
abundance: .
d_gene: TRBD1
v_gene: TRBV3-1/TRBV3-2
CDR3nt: TGTGCCAGCAGCTTCGCGGGACAGGGTACGATGGACATTCAGTACTTC
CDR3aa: CASSFAGQGTMDIQYF

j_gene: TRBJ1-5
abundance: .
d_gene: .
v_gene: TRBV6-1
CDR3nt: TGTGCCAGCAGTGAATTCACAGCCCCCCAGCCCCAGCATTTT
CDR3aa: CASSEFTAPQPQHF

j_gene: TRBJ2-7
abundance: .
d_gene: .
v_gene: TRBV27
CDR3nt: TGTGCCAGCAGTTTTGGAGACTCCACCTCCTACGAGCAGTACTTC
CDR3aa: CASSFGDSTSYEQYF

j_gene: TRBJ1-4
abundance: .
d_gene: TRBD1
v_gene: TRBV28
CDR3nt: TGTGCCAGCAGAGCCGGGACAGGGGTTGAAAAACTGTTTTTT
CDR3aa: CASRAGTGVEKLFF

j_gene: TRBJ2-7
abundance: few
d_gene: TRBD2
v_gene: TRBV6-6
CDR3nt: TGTGCCAGCAGTCTCCGGGGTAGCGGGAGCGGGCCCTACGAGCAGTACTTC
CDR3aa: CASSLRGSGSGPYEQYF

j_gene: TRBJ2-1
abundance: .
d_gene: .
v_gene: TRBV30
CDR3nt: TGTGCCTGGAGTGCAGCCTACAATGAGCAGTTCTTC
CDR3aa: CAWSAAYNEQFF

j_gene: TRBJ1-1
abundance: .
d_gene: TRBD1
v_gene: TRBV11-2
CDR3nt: TGTGCCAGCAGCTTTTACACTCCGGACAGGGGTGGTGAAGCTTTCTTT
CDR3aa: CASSFYTPDRGGEAFF